This passage covers 4 T cell receptor beta chains from one sample sequenced in a study of T cell responses to AZD1222 COVID-19 vaccine (dated by TCRdb to the early 2020s). Explained via the paper, the time point label denotes: about 28 days (+/-7) after the second vaccine dose. The method behind the library was the immunoSEQ multiplex PCR assay. What TCRdb holds here is the immuneACCESS table cut down to in-frame rearrangements. Part of the clones is not present; checked against another copy, under half of the missing clones reflect an unresolved V gene, and the others are unexplained. The sample has 140,000 or so clones on record, more than 75% of them singletons. The ten top clones hold less than 2% of the sample. Material: peripheral blood, obtained 28 days after the second AZD1222 dose. These receptors originate from an adult who received the AZD1222 COVID-19 vaccine.

The sample holds one count of this clone. This chain links TRBV10-3 with TRBJ1-2; unclear D gene. This CDR3 comprises 12 residues. Germline CDR1 and CDR2: ENHRY and SYGVKD. Trimming removed 1 base at V and 8 bases at J, with 8 bases between. The CDR3 loop is CAISEYEQGYTF. The CDR3 DNA sequence: TGTGCCATCAGTGAGTACGAACAGGGCTACACCTTC.

The rearrangement uses TRBV19 and TRBJ2-6, with 9 positions matching TRBD1. The germline gives CDR1 LNHDA, CDR2 SQIVND (reference sequence). With 7 bases clipped from V and 2 bases from J, the junction kept 9 bases outside the gene matches. The CDR3 is made up of 17 amino acids. The CDR3 coding sequence is TGTGCCAGTACCCCGGACAGGGGAGATGCTGGGGCCAACGTCCTGACTTTC. Its translation: CASTPDRGDAGANVLTF.

The chain recombines TRBV5-1 with TRBJ1-2; tentatively, D is TRBD1 (5 bases). The germline V gene has CDR1 SGHRS and CDR2 YFSETQ. Trimming cost V 3 bases and J 1 base, with 13 bases left between them. This CDR3 region has 15 residues. The CDR3 reads CASSSRAAGNYGYTF. CDR3 in DNA: TGCGCCAGCAGCTCCAGGGCTGCCGGTAACTATGGCTACACCTTC. Complete variable domain (other parts from reference TRBV5-1 and TRBJ1-2): KAGVTQTPRYLIKTRGQQVTLSCSPISGHRSVSWYQQTPGQGLQFLFEYFSETQRNKGNFPGRFSGRQFSNSRSEMNVSTLELGDSALYLCASSSRAAGNYGYTFGSGTRLTVV.

The genes are TRBV7-9 and TRBJ2-3, with D possibly being TRBD1 (5 bases). The CDR3 covers 13 residues. Looked up from germline, CDR1 is SEHNR and CDR2 is FQNEAQ (reference sequence). The V and J ends lost 4 bases and 5 bases respectively, with 10 bases between them. As DNA, the CDR3 is TGTGCCAGCAGCTCCCGACAGCAAGATACGCAGTATTTT. Its translation is CASSSRQQDTQYF.